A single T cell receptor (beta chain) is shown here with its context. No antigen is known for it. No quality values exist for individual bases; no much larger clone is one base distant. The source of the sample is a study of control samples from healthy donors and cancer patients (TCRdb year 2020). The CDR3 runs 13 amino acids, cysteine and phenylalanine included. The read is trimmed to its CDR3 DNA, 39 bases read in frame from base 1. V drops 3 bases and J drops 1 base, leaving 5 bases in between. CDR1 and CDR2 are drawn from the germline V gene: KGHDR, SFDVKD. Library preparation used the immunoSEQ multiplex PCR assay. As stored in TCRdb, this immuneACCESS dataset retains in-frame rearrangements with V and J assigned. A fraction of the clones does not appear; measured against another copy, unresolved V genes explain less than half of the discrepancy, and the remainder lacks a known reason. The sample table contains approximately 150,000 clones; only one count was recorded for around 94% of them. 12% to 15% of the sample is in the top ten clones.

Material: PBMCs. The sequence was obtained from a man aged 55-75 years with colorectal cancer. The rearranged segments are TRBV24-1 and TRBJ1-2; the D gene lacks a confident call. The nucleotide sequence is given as TGTGCCACCAGTGATGGCAGTAACTATGGCTACACCTTC. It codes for CATSDGSNYGYTF.